The TCR beta chain under discussion was sequenced for a study of cytomegalovirus exposure and HLA in healthy donors. The CDR3 has 13 amino acids. The V gene's germline CDR1 is LGHNA and CDR2 YNFKEQ. The V end was cut by 10 bases, the J end by 5 bases, with 18 bases between. Use of 60 Vbeta and 13 Jbeta primers characterized the PCR. The assay was immunoSEQ multiplex PCR, and TCRdb's table has in-frame clones only and misses some. Altogether about 180,000 clones are present, roughly 82% being singletons, with the ten largest covering 1.5%. The sample consisted of PBMCs. The V and J genes are TRBV4-2 and TRBJ2-7; D gene unclear. This clonotype was obtained from a man aged 35 to 55 in good health and CMV-seronegative. The CDR3 DNA reads as TGTGCCACTCGCGGTTCCCCCGGCAACGAGCAGTACTTC. Its protein product is CATRGSPGNEQYF.